This TCR beta chain stems from a study of molecular identifiers for immune sequencing clone quantification. Study results and caveats: Highly expanded clones may be undercounted when identical TCR molecules share barcodes.

This clonotype was counted between two and nine times. Antigen specificity is unknown. Listed TCR primers and previously described methods were used for bulk TCR libraries. Each CDR3 protein is one row after TCRdb ran MiXCR on the PCR reads. The table records over 300,000 distinct CDR3 sequences, about a quarter of them present only once. With 0 bases removed from V and 0 bases from J, the gap between germline ends came to 15 bases. Germline loops: CDR1 LGHDT, CDR2 YNNKEL (reference sequence). The CDR3 spans 19 residues. V gene TRBV3-1 combines with J gene TRBJ2-6; D may be TRBD1 or TRBD2 (5 bases each). The sequence was collected from a human donor in good health. Some libraries in this study had Jurkat cell RNA spiked in. Sequenced material: naive CD8+ T cells from blood, with Jurkat cell RNA spiked in. The subset: FACS-sorted CD8+CD4-CCR7+CD45RA+ naive T cells. CDR3: CASSQDSVGGGSGANVLTF. The CDR3 DNA sequence: TGTGCCAGCAGCCAAGATTCTGTTGGGGGTGGCTCTGGGGCCAACGTCCTGACTTTC.